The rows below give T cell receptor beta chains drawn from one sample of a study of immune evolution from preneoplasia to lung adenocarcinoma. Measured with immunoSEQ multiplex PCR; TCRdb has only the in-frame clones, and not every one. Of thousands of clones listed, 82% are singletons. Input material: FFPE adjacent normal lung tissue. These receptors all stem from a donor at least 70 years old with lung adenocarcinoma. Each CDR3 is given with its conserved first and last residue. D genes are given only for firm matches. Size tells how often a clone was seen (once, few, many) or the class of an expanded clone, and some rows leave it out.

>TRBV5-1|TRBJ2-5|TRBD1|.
TGCGCCAGCAGCTCGCTACAGGGGGCCCAAGAGACCCAGTACTTC
CASSSLQGAQETQYF
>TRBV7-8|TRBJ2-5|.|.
TGTGCCAGCAGCTTACAGCAGGGGAGGGAGACCCAGTACTTC
CASSLQQGRETQYF
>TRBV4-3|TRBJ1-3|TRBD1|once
TGCGCCAGCAGCCAAGATTGGACAGGGCCTGGAAACACCATATATTTT
CASSQDWTGPGNTIYF
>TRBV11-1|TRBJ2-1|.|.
TGTGCCAGCACCTTCAGAGGGGGGCCTTACAATGAGCAGTTCTTC
CASTFRGGPYNEQFF
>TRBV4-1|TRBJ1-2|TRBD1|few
TGCGCCAGCAGCCAAGATCTCTACAGGGGGAACTATGGCTACACCTTC
CASSQDLYRGNYGYTF
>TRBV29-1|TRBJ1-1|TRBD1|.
TGCAGCGTTGGACAGGGGGGGAGGGCTTTCTTT
CSVGQGGRAFF
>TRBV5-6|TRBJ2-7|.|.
TGTGCCAGCAGCTCCACACTAGGGGGGAGGCGCTCCTACGAGCAGTACTTC
CASSSTLGGRRSYEQYF
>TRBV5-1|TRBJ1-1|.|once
TGCGCCAGCAGCCTCCTTTGGGAGCCGAACACTGAAGCTTTCTTT
CASSLLWEPNTEAFF
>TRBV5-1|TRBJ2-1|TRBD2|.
TGCGCCAGCAGCGTACGTTTTGCGGGAGTTGACAATGAGCAGTTCTTC
CASSVRFAGVDNEQFF
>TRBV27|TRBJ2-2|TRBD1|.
TGTGCCAGCAGTTTCTCCGGGACAGCGAACACCGGGGAGCTGTTTTTT
CASSFSGTANTGELFF
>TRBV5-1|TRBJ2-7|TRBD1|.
TGCGCCAGCAGCTCCGGGACAGGGAGGCACGAGCAGTACTTC
CASSSGTGRHEQYF
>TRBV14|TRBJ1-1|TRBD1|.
TGTGCCAGCAGCCCCCAGGGGGCCAACACTGAAGCTTTCTTT
CASSPQGANTEAFF
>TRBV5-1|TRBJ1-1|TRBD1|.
TGCGCCAGCAGCTTGGACGGAAGGGACAGGAGGAACACTGAAGCTTTCTTT
CASSLDGRDRRNTEAFF
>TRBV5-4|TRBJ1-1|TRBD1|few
TGTGCCAGCAGCTCCCCGGGACAGGCAAACACTGAAGCTTTCTTT
CASSSPGQANTEAFF
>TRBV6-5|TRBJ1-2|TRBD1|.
TGTGCCAGCAGAAGACAGGGTATGGGTGGCTACACCTTC
CASRRQGMGGYTF
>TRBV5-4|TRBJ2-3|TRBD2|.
TGTGCCAGCGCTACGACTAGCGGATACACAGATACGCAGTATTTT
CASATTSGYTDTQYF